This TCR beta chain emerged from a study of shared clonotypes between healthy human individuals. The CDR3 has 17 amino acids. V trimming: 2 bases; J trimming: 7 bases; junction bases outside the gene matches: 9. Looked up from germline, CDR1 is SGHVS and CDR2 is FNYEAQ. Sequencing was performed with immunoSEQ multiplex PCR; in TCRdb, only in-frame clones are kept and a portion is missing. The sample holds roughly 1,500,000 clones; about 98.5% are singletons and the top ten take roughly 0.35%. J is TRBJ2-1 and V is TRBV7-6; 12 nucleotides match TRBD2. What was sequenced was naive CD4+ T cells sorted from blood. Documented subset: CD45RA+ positively selected. This TCR derives from a man aged 25-45 years in good health. In DNA form, the CDR3 reads TGTGCCAGCAGCTTACTTCCTCTAGCGGGAGGGCCAAATGAGCAGTTCTTC. This translates into CASSLLPLAGGPNEQFF. The full variable domain, its missing parts supplied by reference TRBV7-6 and TRBJ2-1, is GAGVSQSPRYKVTKRGQDVALRCDPISGHVSLYWYRQALGQGPEFLTYFNYEAQQDKSGLPNDRFSAERPEGSISTLTIQRTEQRDSAMYRCASSLLPLAGGPNEQFFGPGTRLTVL.